This TCR beta chain was captured by sequencing in a study of blood T cells in healthy people across ages. Study background: Per two T cells, about one barcoded beta molecule was captured through template switching.

General study findings and limits: The recorded TCR beta diversity per million T cells decreased in a roughly linear manner with age. Versus aged donors, long-lived donors had higher diversity and more naive CD4+ cells.

As regards this clonotype: Its antigen is currently unknown.

Combining a sample-barcoded 5' primer with a J-beta primer mix, a second PCR ran for 7 to 11 cycles. TCRdb used MiXCR to reprocess the 5' RACE reads, holding one entry per CDR3 protein. Among about 1.6 million distinct CDR3 sequences listed, roughly 32% were seen once. The CDR3 runs to 16 residues. Losses at the gene ends were 3 bases for V and 10 bases for J; bases not matched to a gene: 13. The material sequenced was blood. The clonotype originates from a woman aged 25 to 39 in good health. This sequence joins TRBV12-3 or TRBV12-4 and TRBJ2-1; 9 nucleotides align to TRBD2. CDR3 sequence reads: CASSFVGLAIESEQFF. As DNA, the CDR3 is TGTGCCAGCAGTTTCGTGGGACTAGCTATAGAAAGCGAGCAGTTCTTC.